This TCR beta chain was identified in a study of T cell changes during pregnancy in multiple sclerosis. Profiled with immunoSEQ multiplex PCR; TCRdb holds only in-frame clones, not every one. This table holds about 40,000 clones, roughly 93% found once. The source of this sequence is a female donor with multiple sclerosis, enrolled in a pregnancy study. The sample was PBMCs (not recorded whether the cells were cultured).

The CDR3 is CASSLDGLIGGYTF. The CDR3 DNA sequence: TGTGCCAGCAGCTTAGATGGGTTAATCGGGGGCTACACCTTC. The V and J genes are TRBV11-2 and TRBJ1-2; no definite D call. This CDR3 is 14 amino acids long. Looked up from germline, CDR1 is SGHAT and CDR2 is FQNNGV. Deletions cut 0 bases from V and 8 bases from J, with 13 bases between.